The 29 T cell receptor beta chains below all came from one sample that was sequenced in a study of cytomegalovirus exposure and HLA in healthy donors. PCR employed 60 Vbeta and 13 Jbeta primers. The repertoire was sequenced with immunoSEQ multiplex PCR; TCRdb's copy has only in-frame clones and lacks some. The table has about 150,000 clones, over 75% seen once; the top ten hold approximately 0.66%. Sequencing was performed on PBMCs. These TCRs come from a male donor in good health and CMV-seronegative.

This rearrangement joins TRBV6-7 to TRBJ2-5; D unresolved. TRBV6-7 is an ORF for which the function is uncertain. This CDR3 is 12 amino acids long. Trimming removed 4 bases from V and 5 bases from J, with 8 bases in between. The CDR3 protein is CASSSRRETQYF. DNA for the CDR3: TGTGCCAGCAGTTCTAGGCGGGAGACCCAGTACTTC.

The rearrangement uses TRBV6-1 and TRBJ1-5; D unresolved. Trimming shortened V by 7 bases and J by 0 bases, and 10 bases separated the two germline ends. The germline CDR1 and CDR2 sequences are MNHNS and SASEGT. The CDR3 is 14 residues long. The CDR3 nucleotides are TGTGCCAGCACCCCATTGAGTAGCAATCAGCCCCAGCATTTT. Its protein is CASTPLSSNQPQHF.

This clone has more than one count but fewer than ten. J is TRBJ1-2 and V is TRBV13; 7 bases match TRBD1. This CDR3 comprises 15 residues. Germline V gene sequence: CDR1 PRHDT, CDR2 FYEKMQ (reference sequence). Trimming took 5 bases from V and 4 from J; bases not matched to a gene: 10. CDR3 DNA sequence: TGTGCCAGCAGCCCTAGCCAGGACAGGCCCTATGGCTACACCTTC. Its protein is CASSPSQDRPYGYTF.

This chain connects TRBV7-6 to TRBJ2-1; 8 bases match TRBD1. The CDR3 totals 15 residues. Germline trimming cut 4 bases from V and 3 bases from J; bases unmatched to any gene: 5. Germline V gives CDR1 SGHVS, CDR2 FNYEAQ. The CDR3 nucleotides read TGTGCCAGCAGCTCCGCTGGACAGGGCTACAATGAGCAGTTCTTC. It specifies CASSSAGQGYNEQFF.

The DNA for the CDR3 is TGTGCCAGCTCACCGTATCGGGGAACCGGCGGGGAGACCCAGTACTTC. Amino acids: CASSPYRGTGGETQYF. The chain has TRBV18 and TRBJ2-5, with D tentatively TRBD2 (5 bases). The CDR3 contains 16 residues. The germline V and J ends were trimmed by 3 bases and 5 bases, with 19 bases remaining between them. CDR1 is KGHSH and CDR2 is LQKENI in the germline V gene.

In nucleotides, the CDR3 is TGCGCCAGCAGCCTCGGGACACCCGGCGAAAAACTGTTTTTT. Translated, it gives CASSLGTPGEKLFF. The chain joins TRBV5-1 to TRBJ1-4; the D gene is possibly TRBD1 (6 bases). CDR1 and CDR2 (germline): SGHRS, YFSETQ. V was trimmed by 4 bases and J by 8 bases, leaving 15 bases between them. This CDR3 is built from 14 residues.

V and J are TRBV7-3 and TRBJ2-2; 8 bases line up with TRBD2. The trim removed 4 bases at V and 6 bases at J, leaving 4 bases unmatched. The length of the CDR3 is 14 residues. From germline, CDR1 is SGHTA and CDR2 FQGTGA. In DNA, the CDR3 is TGTGCCAGCAGCTCAGTAGCGGGGTCCGGGGAGCTGTTTTTT. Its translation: CASSSVAGSGELFF.

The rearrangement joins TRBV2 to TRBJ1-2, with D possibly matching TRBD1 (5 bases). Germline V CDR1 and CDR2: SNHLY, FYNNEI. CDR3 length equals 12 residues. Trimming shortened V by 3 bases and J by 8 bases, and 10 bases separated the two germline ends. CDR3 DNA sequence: TGTGCCAGCAGTGACGACAGAAGGGGCTACACCTTC. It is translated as CASSDDRRGYTF.

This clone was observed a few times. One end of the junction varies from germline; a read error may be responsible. The CDR3 bases are TGTTCCAGCAGCTTAGAACAGGGGGGGTATGGCTACACCTTC. Its translation: CSSSLEQGGYGYTF. The V and J genes are TRBV7-9 and TRBJ1-2; 8 bases are shared with TRBD1. CDR1 and CDR2 (germline): SEHNR, FQNEAQ (reference sequence). The length of the CDR3 is 14 residues.

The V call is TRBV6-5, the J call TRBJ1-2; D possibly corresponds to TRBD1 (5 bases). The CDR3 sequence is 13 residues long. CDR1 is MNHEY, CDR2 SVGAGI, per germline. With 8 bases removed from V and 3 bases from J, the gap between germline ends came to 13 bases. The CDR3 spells CASRRQGDYGYTF. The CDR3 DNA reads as TGTGCCAGCCGGCGGCAGGGTGACTATGGCTACACCTTC.

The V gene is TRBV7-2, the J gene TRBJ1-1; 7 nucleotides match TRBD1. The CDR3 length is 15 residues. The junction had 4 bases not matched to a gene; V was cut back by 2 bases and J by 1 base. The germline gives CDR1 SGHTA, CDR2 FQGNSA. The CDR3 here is CASSLSGGGNTEAFF. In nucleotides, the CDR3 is TGTGCCAGCAGCTTATCAGGGGGTGGGAACACTGAAGCTTTCTTT.

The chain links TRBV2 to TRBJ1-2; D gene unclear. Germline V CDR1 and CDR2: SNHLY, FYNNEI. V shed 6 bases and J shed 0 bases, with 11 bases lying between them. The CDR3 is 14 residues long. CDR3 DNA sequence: TGTGCCAGCAGGGAGGGAGTCCCTAACTATGGCTACACCTTC. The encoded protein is CASREGVPNYGYTF.

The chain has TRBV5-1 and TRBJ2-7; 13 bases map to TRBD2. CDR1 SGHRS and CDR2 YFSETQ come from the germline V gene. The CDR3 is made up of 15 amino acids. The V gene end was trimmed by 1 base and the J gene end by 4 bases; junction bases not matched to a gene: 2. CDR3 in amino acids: CASSLRTSGSYEQYF. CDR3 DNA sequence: TGCGCCAGCAGCTTGCGGACTAGCGGGAGTTACGAGCAGTACTTC.

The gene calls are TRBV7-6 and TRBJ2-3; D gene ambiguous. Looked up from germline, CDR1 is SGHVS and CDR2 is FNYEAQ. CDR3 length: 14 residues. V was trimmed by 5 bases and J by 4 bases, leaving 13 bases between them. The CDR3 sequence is CASSVSGSADTQYF. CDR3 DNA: TGTGCCAGCAGCGTCTCGGGTTCGGCAGATACGCAGTATTTT.

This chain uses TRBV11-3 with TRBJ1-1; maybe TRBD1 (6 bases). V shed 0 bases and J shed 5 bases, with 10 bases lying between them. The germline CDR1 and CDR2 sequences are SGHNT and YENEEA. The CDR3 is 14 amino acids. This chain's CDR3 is CASSLEGGRTEAFF. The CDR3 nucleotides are TGTGCCAGCAGCTTAGAGGGGGGGCGGACTGAAGCTTTCTTT.

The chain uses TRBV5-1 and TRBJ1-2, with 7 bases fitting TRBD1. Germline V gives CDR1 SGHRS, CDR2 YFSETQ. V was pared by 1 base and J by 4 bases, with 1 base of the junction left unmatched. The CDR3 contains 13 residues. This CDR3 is CASSLQGGYGYTF. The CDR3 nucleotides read TGCGCCAGCAGCTTGCAGGGGGGCTATGGCTACACCTTC.

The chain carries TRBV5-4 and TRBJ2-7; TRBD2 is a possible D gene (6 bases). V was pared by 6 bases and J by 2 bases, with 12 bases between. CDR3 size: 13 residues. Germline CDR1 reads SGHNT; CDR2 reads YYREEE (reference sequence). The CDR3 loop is CASTRDPTYEQYF. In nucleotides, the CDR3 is TGTGCCAGCACGCGGGACCCCACCTACGAGCAGTACTTC.

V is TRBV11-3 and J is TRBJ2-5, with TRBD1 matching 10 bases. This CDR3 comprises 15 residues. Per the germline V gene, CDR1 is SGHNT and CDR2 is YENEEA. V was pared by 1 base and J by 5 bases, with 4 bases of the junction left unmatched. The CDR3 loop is CASSLGQGATETQYF. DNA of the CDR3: TGTGCCAGCAGCTTAGGACAGGGGGCAACGGAGACCCAGTACTTC.

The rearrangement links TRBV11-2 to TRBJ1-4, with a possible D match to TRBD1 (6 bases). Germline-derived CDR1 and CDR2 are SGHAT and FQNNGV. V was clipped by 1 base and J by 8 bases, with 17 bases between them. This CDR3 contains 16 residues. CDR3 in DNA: TGTGCCAGCAGCTTAGGGGGGCAGGGGAAGTACGAAAAACTGTTTTTT. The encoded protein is CASSLGGQGKYEKLFF.

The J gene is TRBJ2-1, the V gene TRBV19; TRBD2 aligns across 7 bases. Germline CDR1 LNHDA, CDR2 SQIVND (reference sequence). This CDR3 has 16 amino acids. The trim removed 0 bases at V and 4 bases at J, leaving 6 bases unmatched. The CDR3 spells CASSIDPGGVYNEQFF. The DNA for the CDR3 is TGTGCCAGTAGTATAGATCCGGGGGGAGTTTACAATGAGCAGTTCTTC.

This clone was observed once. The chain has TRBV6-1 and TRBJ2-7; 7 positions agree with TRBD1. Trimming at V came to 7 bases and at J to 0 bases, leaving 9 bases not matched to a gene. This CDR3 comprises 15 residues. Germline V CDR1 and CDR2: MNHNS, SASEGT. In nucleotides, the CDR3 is TGTGCCAGCAAGGCCACCCGGGACAGCTCCTACGAGCAGTACTTC. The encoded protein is CASKATRDSSYEQYF.

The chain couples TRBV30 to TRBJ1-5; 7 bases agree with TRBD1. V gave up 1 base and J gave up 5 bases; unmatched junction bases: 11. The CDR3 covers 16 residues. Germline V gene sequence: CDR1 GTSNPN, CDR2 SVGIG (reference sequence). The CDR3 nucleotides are TGTGCCTGGAGTGCAGGGAGGACAGGACCCGATCAGCCCCAGCATTTT. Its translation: CAWSAGRTGPDQPQHF.

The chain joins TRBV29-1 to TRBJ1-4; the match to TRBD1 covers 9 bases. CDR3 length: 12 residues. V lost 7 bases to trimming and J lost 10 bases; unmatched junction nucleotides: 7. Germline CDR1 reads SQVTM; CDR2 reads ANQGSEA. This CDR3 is CSADRGLGKLFF. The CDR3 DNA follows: TGCAGCGCTGACAGGGGGTTAGGAAAACTGTTTTTT.

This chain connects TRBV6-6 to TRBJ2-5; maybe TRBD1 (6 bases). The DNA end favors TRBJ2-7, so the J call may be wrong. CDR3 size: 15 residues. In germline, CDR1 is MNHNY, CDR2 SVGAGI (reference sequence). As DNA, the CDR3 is TGTGCCAGCAGCTCGGGACACCATTCCTCCTACGAGCAGTACTTC. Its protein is CASSSGHHSSYEQYF.

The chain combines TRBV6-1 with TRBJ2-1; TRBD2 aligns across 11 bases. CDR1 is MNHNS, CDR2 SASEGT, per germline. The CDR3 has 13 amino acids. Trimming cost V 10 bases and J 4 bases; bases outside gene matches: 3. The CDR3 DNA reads TGTGCCATCGGACTAGCGGGTTACAATGAGCAGTTCTTC. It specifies CAIGLAGYNEQFF.

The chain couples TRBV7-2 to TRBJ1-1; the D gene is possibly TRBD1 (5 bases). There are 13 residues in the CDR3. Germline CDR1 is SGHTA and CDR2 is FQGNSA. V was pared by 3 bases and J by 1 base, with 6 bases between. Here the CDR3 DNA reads TGTGCCAGCAGCTTCCAGGGGAACACTGAAGCTTTCTTT. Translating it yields CASSFQGNTEAFF.

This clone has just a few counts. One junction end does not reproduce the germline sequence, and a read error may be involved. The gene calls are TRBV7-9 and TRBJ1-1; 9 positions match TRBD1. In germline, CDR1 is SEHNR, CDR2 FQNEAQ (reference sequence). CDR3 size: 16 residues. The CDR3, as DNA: TGTTCCAGCAGCGGGTCTGGACAGGGGAAGAACACTGAAGCTTTCTTT. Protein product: CSSSGSGQGKNTEAFF.

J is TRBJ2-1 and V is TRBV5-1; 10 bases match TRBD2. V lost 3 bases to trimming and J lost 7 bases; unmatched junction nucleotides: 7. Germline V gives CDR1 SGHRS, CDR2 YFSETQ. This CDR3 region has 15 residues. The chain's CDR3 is CASSSVLAGANEQFF. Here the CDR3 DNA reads TGCGCCAGCAGCTCTGTCCTAGCGGGAGCTAATGAGCAGTTCTTC.

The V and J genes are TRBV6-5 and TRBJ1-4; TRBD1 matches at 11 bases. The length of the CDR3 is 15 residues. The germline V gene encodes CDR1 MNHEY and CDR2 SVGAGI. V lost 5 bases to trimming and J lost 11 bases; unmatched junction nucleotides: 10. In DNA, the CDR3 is TGTGCCAGCAGTCCAAGGCCGGGACAGGGGGACAAACTGTTTTTT. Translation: CASSPRPGQGDKLFF.